This TCR beta chain originates from a study of post-analysis software for immune sequencing data. Study-level information: Included courses were relapsing-remitting and secondary progressive multiple sclerosis; progressive-relapsing multiple sclerosis was also included.

In this sample, this clonotype turned up a few times. Its antigen is unidentified. General study points: Significantly lower normalized Chao1 diversity was seen in multiple sclerosis patients than in controls.

Tagging with unique molecular identifiers was a feature of the TCR beta cDNA libraries. A single record per CDR3 protein comes from TCRdb applying MiXCR to the PCR reads. The sample yields 650,000 to 900,000 distinct CDR3 sequences, under 60% seen once. The source of this sequence is a girl under 18 with multiple sclerosis. Sequencing input: blood.

CDR3 amino acids: CASSTRGLSSTDTQYF. CDR3 coding DNA: TGTGCCAGCAGCACAAGGGGACTTTCAAGCACAGATACGCAGTATTTT. The chain is built from TRBV7-9 and TRBJ2-3; perhaps TRBD2 as D (6 bases). V lost 5 bases to trimming and J lost 0 bases, with 15 bases between them. This CDR3 spans 16 amino acids. Per germline, CDR1 SEHNR and CDR2 FQNEAQ (reference sequence).